The clone carrying this TCR beta chain appeared many times. What it binds is unknown. This sample stems from a study of human T cells and chemical hapten exposure. Germline V CDR1 and CDR2: SGHTA, FQGNSA. The V end lost 5 bases, the J end lost 5 bases, and 13 bases lay between the germline ends. The length of the CDR3 is 13 residues. TCRdb passed the RACE reads through MiXCR, listing each CDR3 protein once. The sample shows 330,000 or so distinct CDR3 sequences, roughly 6.3% of them seen only once. Broader study findings: PT1 expanded TCR counts and patch test score were linked, and their correlation was positive. With regard to DPC sensitization, TCRs above 1 in 1000 frequency did not change.

The time point denotes: patch test 2, 6 weeks after DPC sensitization. Noted treatment: therapeutic diphenylcyclopropenone sensitization with weekly scalp DPC. Every patch test was put on after a blood sample was taken. Material: whole blood, obtained in connection with sensitization to the hapten diphenylcyclopropenone (DPC). This chain connects TRBV7-2 to TRBJ2-7; the D is unclear. The clonotype was recovered from a woman aged 18 to 35 with alopecia areata. Some clones in this sample may be carry-over from other donors' samples. CDR3 region: CASSPSPGDEQYF. CDR3 in DNA: TGTGCCAGCAGCCCGTCGCCTGGCGACGAGCAGTACTTC.